This record looks at one TCR beta chain sequence and its context. Its cognate antigen is unknown. The sample is drawn from a study of monozygotic twins with cystic fibrosis. Study-level findings and limits: Unrelated CF individuals shared fewer identical clonotypes than monozygotic CF twins. The repertoire was suggested to be naive-dominated, clonality median around 0.01.

Repertoires were generated with immunoSEQ multiplex PCR, while TCRdb's copy carries only in-frame clones and drops some. Altogether tens of thousands of clones are present, about 83% being singletons, with the ten largest covering roughly 1.3%. V was pared by 6 bases and J by 2 bases, with 6 bases of the junction left unmatched. CDR1 MDHEN and CDR2 SYDVKM come from the germline V gene. The CDR3 contains 14 residues. The sequence was collected from a woman aged 25 to 39 with cystic fibrosis. Sequenced input: blood. V usage is TRBV28 and J usage is TRBJ2-5, with TRBD2 matching over 7 bases. CDR3 amino acids: CASRRLGLQETQYF. CDR3 DNA sequence: TGTGCCAGCAGACGACTGGGACTACAAGAGACCCAGTACTTC. Filled out from reference TRBV28 and TRBJ2-5, the complete variable domain reads DVKVTQSSRYLVKRTGEKVFLECVQDMDHENMFWYRQDPGLGLRLIYFSYDVKMKEKGDIPEGYSVSREKKERFSLILESASTNQTSMYLCASRRLGLQETQYFGPGTRLLVL.